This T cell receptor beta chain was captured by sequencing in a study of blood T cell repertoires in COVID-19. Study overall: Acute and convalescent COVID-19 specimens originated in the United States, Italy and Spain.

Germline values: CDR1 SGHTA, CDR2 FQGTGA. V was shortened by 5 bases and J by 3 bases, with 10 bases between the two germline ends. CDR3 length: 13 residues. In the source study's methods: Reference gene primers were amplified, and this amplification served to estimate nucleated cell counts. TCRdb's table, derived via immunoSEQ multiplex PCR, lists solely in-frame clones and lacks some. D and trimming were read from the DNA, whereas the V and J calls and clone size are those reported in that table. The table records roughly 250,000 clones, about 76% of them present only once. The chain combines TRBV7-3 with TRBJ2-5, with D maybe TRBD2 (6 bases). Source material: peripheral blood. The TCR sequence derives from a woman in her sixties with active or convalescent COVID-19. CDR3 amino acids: CASSRGFEETQYF. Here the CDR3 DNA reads TGTGCCAGCAGCCGGGGGTTCGAAGAGACCCAGTACTTC.